These T cell receptor beta chains were read from a single sample in a study of T cell changes during pregnancy in multiple sclerosis. Sequencing used immunoSEQ multiplex PCR; TCRdb keeps in-frame clones, though not all of them. The sample has about 36,000 clones; over 75% are singletons. The input for sequencing was CD8+ T cells from peripheral blood mononuclear cells, taken in the third trimester of pregnancy. The receptors stem from a female donor with multiple sclerosis, enrolled in a pregnancy study. CDR3s include the opening cysteine and the closing phenylalanine or tryptophan. D genes are given only for firm matches. Expanded clones get a size class; other rows say once, few or many, or leave the size out.

D	V	size	J	DNA	CDR3
NA	TRBV7-3	NA	TRBJ2-6	TGTGCCAGCTCCCTGAGTCTTTCTGGGGCCAACGTCCTGACTTTC	CASSLSLSGANVLTF
TRBD1	TRBV5-4	NA	TRBJ1-2	TGTGCCAGCAGCGGGACAGATAATAACTATGGCTACACCTTC	CASSGTDNNYGYTF
NA	TRBV5-1	NA	TRBJ2-7	TGCGCCAGCAGCTCCCAGGGGAGCTCCTACGAGCAGTACTTC	CASSSQGSSYEQYF
NA	TRBV25-1	NA	TRBJ2-2	TGTGCCAGCAGTGTGAGCGGTACCGGGGAGCTGTTTTTT	CASSVSGTGELFF
NA	TRBV5-1	NA	TRBJ2-1	TGCGCCAGCAGCTTGGTTGGCCATGAGCAGTTCTTC	CASSLVGHEQFF
NA	TRBV6-5	once	TRBJ2-7	TGTGCCAGCAGTCCCGGTCCCACCTACGAGCAGTACTTC	CASSPGPTYEQYF
TRBD1	TRBV6-1	NA	TRBJ2-7	TGTGCCAGCAGTCCTCGGGACAGCAGCTACGAGCAGTACTTC	CASSPRDSSYEQYF
TRBD2	TRBV9	once	TRBJ2-1	TGTGCCAGCAGCGCCCTTCGGACTAGCGGGGGGGCGTGGAATGAGCAGTTCTTC	CASSALRTSGGAWNEQFF
TRBD1	TRBV2	NA	TRBJ1-1	TGTGCCAGCAACCCGGGACAGGCGAACACTGAAGCTTTCTTT	CASNPGQANTEAFF
NA	TRBV29-1	NA	TRBJ2-1	TGCAGCGGAAACTTGTACAGGGATGAGCAGTTCTTC	CSGNLYRDEQFF
NA	TRBV27	NA	TRBJ1-5	TGTGCCAGCAGTTTGGAGGGAGGCAATCAGCCCCAGCATTTT	CASSLEGGNQPQHF
NA	TRBV6-5	once	TRBJ2-7	TGTGCCAGCAGTTACAATCGAATCAGCGACGAGCAGTACTTC	CASSYNRISDEQYF
NA	TRBV5-5	NA	TRBJ1-1	TGTGCCAGCAGCCAACTACGGACAGTCGGCACTGAAGCTTTCTTT	CASSQLRTVGTEAFF
TRBD1	TRBV27	NA	TRBJ1-1	TGTGCCAGCAGTTTAGGGACAGGACCCACTGAAGCTTTCTTT	CASSLGTGPTEAFF
TRBD1	TRBV7-9	once	TRBJ1-2	TGTGCCAGCAGCTATAGGGACAGGGGCTATGGCTACACCTTC	CASSYRDRGYGYTF
NA	TRBV27	NA	TRBJ1-2	TGTGCCAGCAGTGCGAAGGGGTATGGCTACACCTTC	CASSAKGYGYTF
TRBD1	TRBV14	NA	TRBJ2-7	TGTGCCAGCAGCCAAGGGCTCGGGACAGAAAACTACGAGCAGTACTTC	CASSQGLGTENYEQYF
TRBD2	TRBV5-4	NA	TRBJ2-1	TGTGCCAGCAGCCCTCGATTTAGCGGGAGGGCCAATGAGCAGTTCTTC	CASSPRFSGRANEQFF
TRBD2	TRBV13	NA	TRBJ2-1	TGTGCCAGCAGCGAGAACCCGGGGAGGGCGTGGGAGCAGTTCTTC	CASSENPGRAWEQFF
TRBD2	TRBV9	NA	TRBJ2-2	TGTGCCAGCAGCCCCCAACTAGCGGGACTCGGGGAGCTGTTTTTT	CASSPQLAGLGELFF
NA	TRBV20-1	NA	TRBJ2-1	TGCAGGGGGACTGAGGGCAATGAGCAGTTCTTC	CRGTEGNEQFF
NA	TRBV7-9	once	TRBJ2-5	TGTGCCAGCAGCCCCGGGGAGGCGGAAGAGACCCAGTACTTC	CASSPGEAEETQYF
TRBD1	TRBV7-2	NA	TRBJ1-6	TGTGCCAGCAGCTTAATGAACAGGGGTGACTCACCCCTCCACTTT	CASSLMNRGDSPLHF
NA	TRBV27	few	TRBJ1-1	TGTGCCAGCAGTTTCGGGGAGGGGACGAACACTGAAGCTTTCTTT	CASSFGEGTNTEAFF
NA	TRBV29-1	NA	TRBJ2-1	TGCAGCGTTGCCATCGGGTATGGGTCCTACAATGAGCAGTTCTTC	CSVAIGYGSYNEQFF
NA	TRBV6-6	NA	TRBJ1-1	TGTGCCAGCAGTTCCACAGGATGGGGGGGCACTGAAGCTTTCTTT	CASSSTGWGGTEAFF
NA	TRBV27	NA	TRBJ2-7	TGTGCCAGCAGGGGAGGGACAGGTAATTCCTACGAGCAGTACTTC	CASRGGTGNSYEQYF
NA	TRBV5-4	NA	TRBJ1-1	TGTGCCAGCAGCCGAACGACAGCTGAAGCTTTCTTT	CASSRTTAEAFF
TRBD1	TRBV6-5	few	TRBJ1-5	TGTGCCAGCAGTGGACAGGTCGGACAGCCCCAGCATTTT	CASSGQVGQPQHF
NA	TRBV5-1	NA	TRBJ2-1	TGCGCCAGCAGATTGAGCACTAGCTCCTACAATGAGCAGTTCTTC	CASRLSTSSYNEQFF
TRBD1	TRBV2	NA	TRBJ1-3	TGTGCCAGGAGTCAGGGGGACTCTGGAAACACCATATATTTT	CARSQGDSGNTIYF
TRBD2	TRBV7-2	NA	TRBJ2-1	TGTGCCAGCAGCTTGACTAGCTCCACCTACAATGAGCAGTTCTTC	CASSLTSSTYNEQFF
TRBD1	TRBV6-5	NA	TRBJ2-3	TGTGCCAGCAGTTACGATTGGACAGGGGCCACAGATACGCAGTATTTT	CASSYDWTGATDTQYF